The source of this TCR beta chain is a study of PD-1 blockade in mismatch repair-deficient tumors. Overall study findings and caveats: Tumor-resident clones, often undetectable pretreatment in blood, expanded then contracted after pembrolizumab.

Mismatch repair deficiency was confirmed in all patients, by PCR or immunohistochemistry. Turning to this clone: Its antigen is still unknown.

Method: immunoSEQ multiplex PCR; TCRdb's copy keeps in-frame clones and lacks some. The sample has 100,000 to 150,000 clones, roughly nine tenths seen once. This CDR3 has 16 residues. Per germline, CDR1 SGHNT and CDR2 YYREEE (reference sequence). V gave up 3 bases and J gave up 0 bases; unmatched junction bases: 5. The receptor's source is an adult with mismatch repair-deficient cancer. V usage is TRBV5-4 and J usage is TRBJ1-1; the match to TRBD1 covers 10 bases. The sample here was peripheral blood, taken 44 weeks after starting pembrolizumab. This chain's CDR3 is CASSSWTGGVNTEAFF. CDR3 nucleotides: TGTGCCAGCAGCTCCTGGACAGGGGGAGTGAACACTGAAGCTTTCTTT.